This T cell receptor (beta chain) was sequenced for a study of blood T cells in healthy people across ages. Study-wide results and limits: The unknown donor CMV status may have confounded expanded clonotype changes.

Primers used in a second PCR of roughly 6 to 11 cycles were a sample-barcoded 5' primer and a J-beta primer mix. TCRdb independently ran MiXCR on the 5' RACE reads; one entry per CDR3 protein. The table has approximately 900,000 distinct CDR3 sequences, around 29% seen once; the top ten hold 9.5% to 13%. Germline V gene data show CDR1 as SGHTA and CDR2 as FQGNSA. This CDR3 is built from 15 residues. V lost 0 bases and J lost 3; bases outside the gene matches: 5. This clonotype was counted ten times or more. Its antigen is currently unknown. This sample also belongs to another study, concerning T cells of mothers and their children.

Sequencing was performed on blood. This sequence joins TRBV7-2 and TRBJ2-7; 7 bases agree with TRBD1. This TCR was sampled from a woman between 40 and 50 years old in good health. The CDR3 bases are TGTGCCAGCAGCTTAGCTACGGGACAGAACTACGAGCAGTACTTC. Translated: CASSLATGQNYEQYF.